This T cell receptor (beta chain) originates from a study of cytomegalovirus exposure and HLA in healthy donors. Whole-study results and caveats: Listed as cytomegalovirus-associated were over 150 TCR beta chains.

As to this clone: The antigen remains undetermined.

The PCR was carried out with 60 Vbeta primers and 13 Jbeta primers. This table comes from immunoSEQ multiplex PCR, and its TCRdb copy is limited to in-frame clones, with some not included. The sample's table shows around 40,000 clones. Donors sampled were nominally healthy, though unrecorded immune exposures were likely. In germline, CDR1 is GTSNPN, CDR2 SVGIG (reference sequence). V lost 2 bases to trimming and J lost 4 bases; unmatched junction nucleotides: 5. CDR3 length equals 13 residues. Sequenced: PBMCs. This chain uses TRBV30 with TRBJ2-7; TRBD2 aligns across 7 bases. This sequence originates from a man between 25 and 39 years old in good health and CMV-seronegative. The CDR3 DNA is TGTGCCTGGAGTTTGGGGGGGAAGTACGAGCAGTACTTC. Its translation: CAWSLGGKYEQYF.